These T cell receptor beta chains were read from a single sample in a study of identical twins. Via MiXCR, TCRdb re-called the 5' RACE reads, giving one row per CDR3 protein. The sample includes some 500,000 distinct CDR3 sequences, roughly an eighth of them seen just once. The data also belong to a second study, concerning yellow fever vaccine responses in identical twins.

Sequenced: CD4+ T cells sorted from blood. The receptors shown here come from a woman between 18 and 29 years old in good health. Both conserved end residues are part of each CDR3.

v_gene: TRBV20-1; len: 13; j_gene: TRBJ2-5; CDR3aa: CSAPQANQETQYF
v_gene: TRBV5-1; len: 14; j_gene: TRBJ2-4; CDR3aa: CASSFELAKNIQYF
v_gene: TRBV3-1; len: 15; j_gene: TRBJ2-5; CDR3aa: CASSQPGRAQETQDF
v_gene: TRBV7-2; len: 14; j_gene: TRBJ2-1; CDR3aa: CASSLSPFYNEQFF
v_gene: TRBV29-1; len: 17; j_gene: TRBJ2-1; CDR3aa: CSVEDPRTGSSYNEQFF
v_gene: TRBV6-2/TRBV6-3; len: 15; j_gene: TRBJ2-7; CDR3aa: CASSSAGTGGGEQYF
v_gene: TRBV2; len: 10; j_gene: TRBJ2-5; CDR3aa: CASSEETQYF
v_gene: TRBV3-1; len: 16; j_gene: TRBJ2-2; CDR3aa: CASAPSPTGSTGELFF
v_gene: TRBV5-1; len: 14; j_gene: TRBJ2-5; CDR3aa: CASSEVAGVETQYF
v_gene: TRBV11-2; len: 17; j_gene: TRBJ2-2; CDR3aa: CASSLDHSSLNTGELFF
v_gene: TRBV20-1; len: 16; j_gene: TRBJ2-1; CDR3aa: CSARDRLAGVYNEQFF
v_gene: TRBV12-3/TRBV12-4; len: 14; j_gene: TRBJ1-4; CDR3aa: CASSLRQGNEKLFF
v_gene: TRBV19; len: 15; j_gene: TRBJ2-2; CDR3aa: CASKMYGLNTGELFF
v_gene: TRBV15; len: 14; j_gene: TRBJ2-3; CDR3aa: CATSRDQVAGPQYF
v_gene: TRBV11-3; len: 19; j_gene: TRBJ1-1; CDR3aa: CASSLDHWGPNAPGTEAFF
v_gene: TRBV5-1; len: 15; j_gene: TRBJ2-1; CDR3aa: CASSLRLAEINEQFF
v_gene: TRBV3-1; len: 16; j_gene: TRBJ2-2; CDR3aa: CASSLGGGANTGELFF
v_gene: TRBV7-8; len: 16; j_gene: TRBJ1-5; CDR3aa: CASSLPPQGMAQPQHF
v_gene: TRBV5-5; len: 15; j_gene: TRBJ2-7; CDR3aa: CASSLGIGQYYEQYF
v_gene: TRBV7-2; len: 15; j_gene: TRBJ2-7; CDR3aa: CASSLGAGIPYEQYF
v_gene: TRBV5-4; len: 17; j_gene: TRBJ2-6; CDR3aa: CASSGPDRPSGANVLTF
v_gene: TRBV20-1; len: 17; j_gene: TRBJ2-3; CDR3aa: CSASGTGKRASTDTQYF
v_gene: TRBV30; len: 13; j_gene: TRBJ1-4; CDR3aa: CAWSNGGEGKLFF
v_gene: TRBV6-2/TRBV6-3; len: 15; j_gene: TRBJ2-7; CDR3aa: CASRRTGKSSYEQYF
v_gene: TRBV7-2; len: 14; j_gene: TRBJ2-1; CDR3aa: CASSITSGMVEQFF
v_gene: TRBV9; len: 17; j_gene: TRBJ2-5; CDR3aa: CASSVGLAGAQQETQYF
v_gene: TRBV21-1; len: 14; j_gene: TRBJ2-7; CDR3aa: CASSKGQESYEQYF
v_gene: TRBV4-3; len: 13; j_gene: TRBJ1-1; CDR3aa: CASSQRGQGEAFF
v_gene: TRBV3-1; len: 12; j_gene: TRBJ2-5; CDR3aa: CASSQDGETQYF
v_gene: TRBV7-9; len: 11; j_gene: TRBJ2-1; CDR3aa: CASSLTDEQFF
v_gene: TRBV6-1; len: 14; j_gene: TRBJ2-7; CDR3aa: CASRVRLMGYEQYF
v_gene: TRBV3-1; len: 14; j_gene: TRBJ1-1; CDR3aa: CASSLTGVNTEAFF
v_gene: TRBV24-1; len: 14; j_gene: TRBJ2-7; CDR3aa: CATSDPVRYYEQYF
v_gene: TRBV21-1; len: 17; j_gene: TRBJ2-2; CDR3aa: CASSTGGGYPSTGELFF
v_gene: TRBV11-3; len: 17; j_gene: TRBJ2-1; CDR3aa: CASSDRGVAGGLNEQFF
v_gene: TRBV2; len: 17; j_gene: TRBJ1-4; CDR3aa: CASSKRTSWTTNEKLFF
v_gene: TRBV4-2; len: 19; j_gene: TRBJ2-2; CDR3aa: CASSALGLAGRSVTGELFF
v_gene: TRBV7-8; len: 15; j_gene: TRBJ1-4; CDR3aa: CASSLDGRNNEKLFF
v_gene: TRBV28; len: 12; j_gene: TRBJ2-3; CDR3aa: CASRTGRPGEYF
v_gene: TRBV5-1; len: 14; j_gene: TRBJ1-1; CDR3aa: CASSVSGTNTEAFF
v_gene: TRBV4-2; len: 14; j_gene: TRBJ2-5; CDR3aa: CASSQGGAEETQYF
v_gene: TRBV9; len: 15; j_gene: TRBJ2-7; CDR3aa: CASSLDPRSSYEQYF
v_gene: TRBV5-1; len: 13; j_gene: TRBJ2-1; CDR3aa: CASSFTGSNEQFF
v_gene: TRBV5-6; len: 15; j_gene: TRBJ2-7; CDR3aa: CASSLPAPLSDEQYF
v_gene: TRBV7-9; len: 14; j_gene: TRBJ2-1; CDR3aa: CASSFSLLAGEGIF
v_gene: TRBV5-1; len: 13; j_gene: TRBJ2-5; CDR3aa: CASSSAGVETQYF
v_gene: TRBV5-1; len: 14; j_gene: TRBJ1-5; CDR3aa: CASSLEGYNQPQHF
v_gene: TRBV6-2/TRBV6-3; len: 15; j_gene: TRBJ2-1; CDR3aa: CASSRGQGSSNEQFF
v_gene: TRBV6-1; len: 17; j_gene: TRBJ2-1; CDR3aa: CASRLSPGTTPYNEQFF
v_gene: TRBV5-1; len: 15; j_gene: TRBJ2-3; CDR3aa: CASSVGGGSTDTQYF
v_gene: TRBV4-2; len: 14; j_gene: TRBJ2-1; CDR3aa: CASSQMAPQNEQFF
v_gene: TRBV5-6; len: 14; j_gene: TRBJ1-6; CDR3aa: CASSLVGTQAPLHF
v_gene: TRBV5-1; len: 13; j_gene: TRBJ2-1; CDR3aa: CASSFFSGDEQFF
v_gene: TRBV29-1; len: 12; j_gene: TRBJ2-1; CDR3aa: CSVRQGPNEQFF
v_gene: TRBV5-1; len: 15; j_gene: TRBJ2-3; CDR3aa: CASSSGLQHTDTQYF
v_gene: TRBV5-6; len: 14; j_gene: TRBJ1-2; CDR3aa: CASSRTGIDYGYTF
v_gene: TRBV12-3/TRBV12-4; len: 13; j_gene: TRBJ1-4; CDR3aa: CASRQDQNEKLFF
v_gene: TRBV12-3/TRBV12-4; len: 14; j_gene: TRBJ1-1; CDR3aa: CASREGQPNTEAFF
v_gene: TRBV7-9; len: 12; j_gene: TRBJ2-1; CDR3aa: CASSLVVLQQFF
v_gene: TRBV5-1; len: 16; j_gene: TRBJ2-3; CDR3aa: CASSLLQQGFTDTQYF